A selection of T cell receptor beta chains follows, all from one sample in a study of cytomegalovirus exposure and HLA in healthy donors. Profiled with immunoSEQ multiplex PCR; TCRdb holds only in-frame clones, not every one. The data show about 180,000 clones, with more than 65% seen just once and under 1.5% held by the top ten. The sequenced material came from PBMCs. The origin of the receptors is a girl aged 2 to 10 in good health and CMV-seropositive. Each CDR3 is given with its conserved first and last residue. The order of the fields is CDR3 protein, CDR3 DNA, J gene, V gene, D gene, clone size. A D gene is named only where the DNA matches it firmly. Size values are once, few and many counts, or a class for expanded clones, and some rows have none.

CDR3aa: CASSLEREHEQFF
CDR3nt: TGTGCCAGCAGCCTGGAGCGGGAGCATGAGCAGTTCTTC
j_gene: TRBJ2-1
v_gene: TRBV4-2
d_gene: TRBD2
abundance: NA

CDR3aa: CASSRDILGYEQYF
CDR3nt: TGCGCCAGCAGCCGGGACATACTAGGCTACGAGCAGTACTTC
j_gene: TRBJ2-7
v_gene: TRBV4-1
d_gene: NA
abundance: few

CDR3aa: CASSSPPGRAVQYF
CDR3nt: TGTGCCAGCAGCTCCCCGCCAGGGAGGGCTGTGCAGTACTTC
j_gene: TRBJ2-7
v_gene: TRBV7-8
d_gene: TRBD2
abundance: NA

CDR3aa: CSVDRIGKNIQYF
CDR3nt: TGCAGCGTTGATAGAATTGGCAAAAACATTCAGTACTTC
j_gene: TRBJ2-4
v_gene: TRBV29-1
d_gene: NA
abundance: NA

CDR3aa: CATSRNRGDTGELFF
CDR3nt: TGTGCCACCAGCAGGAACAGGGGGGACACCGGGGAGCTGTTTTTT
j_gene: TRBJ2-2
v_gene: TRBV15
d_gene: TRBD1
abundance: NA

CDR3aa: CASSPRGNTIYF
CDR3nt: TGTGCCAGCAGCCCTCGGGGGAACACCATATATTTT
j_gene: TRBJ1-3
v_gene: TRBV11-2
d_gene: NA
abundance: NA

CDR3aa: CASSPRGLAGGNEQFF
CDR3nt: TGTGCCAGCTCACCACGAGGACTAGCGGGGGGCAATGAGCAGTTCTTC
j_gene: TRBJ2-1
v_gene: TRBV18
d_gene: TRBD2
abundance: NA

CDR3aa: CASSPQDISGNTIYF
CDR3nt: TGTGCCAGCAGCCCACAGGACATTTCTGGAAACACCATATATTTT
j_gene: TRBJ1-3
v_gene: TRBV11-3
d_gene: NA
abundance: NA

CDR3aa: CASSPGLGQRNTEAFF
CDR3nt: TGCGCCAGCAGCCCCGGACTGGGACAACGCAACACTGAAGCTTTCTTT
j_gene: TRBJ1-1
v_gene: TRBV5-1
d_gene: NA
abundance: NA

CDR3aa: CASVVAGEGYNEQFF
CDR3nt: TGTGCCAGCGTTGTAGCGGGAGAGGGTTACAATGAGCAGTTCTTC
j_gene: TRBJ2-1
v_gene: TRBV2
d_gene: TRBD2
abundance: NA

CDR3aa: CASSVASGGALNIQYF
CDR3nt: TGTGCCAGCAGCGTTGCTAGCGGGGGGGCACTAAACATTCAGTACTTC
j_gene: TRBJ2-4
v_gene: TRBV9
d_gene: TRBD2
abundance: once

CDR3aa: CASSPGRDTEAFF
CDR3nt: TGTGCCAGCAGCCCAGGGAGGGACACTGAAGCTTTCTTT
j_gene: TRBJ1-1
v_gene: TRBV27
d_gene: NA
abundance: NA

CDR3aa: CSADRYTGQYF
CDR3nt: TGCAGTGCTGACAGGTATACGGGGCAGTACTTC
j_gene: TRBJ2-5
v_gene: TRBV20-1
d_gene: NA
abundance: once

CDR3aa: CASSLVGTSYNEQFF
CDR3nt: TGTGCCAGCAGTCTCGTGGGCACATCCTACAATGAGCAGTTCTTC
j_gene: TRBJ2-1
v_gene: TRBV6-1
d_gene: NA
abundance: NA

CDR3aa: CAWRRTLRDRAYTIYF
CDR3nt: TGTGCCTGGAGACGAACCTTAAGGGACAGGGCCTACACCATATATTTT
j_gene: TRBJ1-3
v_gene: TRBV30
d_gene: TRBD1
abundance: few

CDR3aa: CASSVGRERRTGELFF
CDR3nt: TGTGCCAGCAGCGTAGGACGGGAGCGGCGAACCGGGGAGCTGTTTTTT
j_gene: TRBJ2-2
v_gene: TRBV9
d_gene: NA
abundance: once

CDR3aa: CASSYGSDYEQYF
CDR3nt: TGTGCCAGCAGTTATGGCAGTGACTACGAGCAGTACTTC
j_gene: TRBJ2-7
v_gene: TRBV27
d_gene: NA
abundance: NA

CDR3aa: CASSELIAGGQETQYF
CDR3nt: TGTGCCAGCAGTGAGTTAATAGCGGGAGGGCAGGAGACCCAGTACTTC
j_gene: TRBJ2-5
v_gene: TRBV6-1
d_gene: TRBD2
abundance: NA

CDR3aa: CASTKEGPNTEAFF
CDR3nt: TGTGCCAGTACCAAGGAGGGCCCGAACACTGAAGCTTTCTTT
j_gene: TRBJ1-1
v_gene: TRBV6-4
d_gene: NA
abundance: NA

CDR3aa: CASRRLAGDEQYF
CDR3nt: TGTGCCAGCAGGCGGCTAGCGGGAGACGAGCAGTACTTC
j_gene: TRBJ2-7
v_gene: TRBV2
d_gene: TRBD2
abundance: NA

CDR3aa: CASSYSLAGEQYF
CDR3nt: TGTGCCAGCAGTTACTCGCTAGCGGGGGAGCAGTACTTC
j_gene: TRBJ2-7
v_gene: TRBV6-5
d_gene: TRBD2
abundance: NA

CDR3aa: CASSLGTGTSYNEQFF
CDR3nt: TGTGCCAGCAGCTTAGGGACAGGGACCTCCTACAATGAGCAGTTCTTC
j_gene: TRBJ2-1
v_gene: TRBV11-3
d_gene: TRBD1
abundance: NA

CDR3aa: CASKRGGAEAFF
CDR3nt: TGTGCCAGCAAGCGGGGAGGGGCTGAAGCTTTCTTT
j_gene: TRBJ1-1
v_gene: TRBV6-5
d_gene: NA
abundance: NA

CDR3aa: CASQGAVAQYF
CDR3nt: TGTGCCAGCCAAGGAGCAGTGGCGCAGTATTTT
j_gene: TRBJ2-3
v_gene: TRBV7-2
d_gene: NA
abundance: NA

CDR3aa: CASSRSDITGTEAFF
CDR3nt: TGTGCCAGCAGCCGATCCGACATAACTGGGACTGAAGCTTTCTTT
j_gene: TRBJ1-1
v_gene: TRBV5-6
d_gene: NA
abundance: NA

CDR3aa: CASSQTGTATNYGYTF
CDR3nt: TGTGCCAGCAGTCAAACCGGGACAGCTACTAACTATGGCTACACCTTC
j_gene: TRBJ1-2
v_gene: TRBV7-2
d_gene: TRBD1
abundance: NA

CDR3aa: CASNTAGTSSYNEQFF
CDR3nt: TGTGCCAGCAACACCGCCGGGACTAGCTCCTACAATGAGCAGTTCTTC
j_gene: TRBJ2-1
v_gene: TRBV13
d_gene: TRBD2
abundance: once

CDR3aa: CASSPEAGGQTQYF
CDR3nt: TGTGCCAGCAGCCCAGAGGCGGGAGGCCAGACCCAGTACTTC
j_gene: TRBJ2-5
v_gene: TRBV11-3
d_gene: TRBD2
abundance: NA

CDR3aa: CASSQDLEDRGYNEQFF
CDR3nt: TGTGCCAGCAGCCAAGATCTGGAGGACAGGGGATACAATGAGCAGTTCTTC
j_gene: TRBJ2-1
v_gene: TRBV4-2
d_gene: TRBD1
abundance: NA

CDR3aa: CASVDRGLRDEAFF
CDR3nt: TGTGCTAGTGTTGATCGGGGACTCCGGGATGAAGCTTTCTTT
j_gene: TRBJ1-1
v_gene: TRBV12-5
d_gene: NA
abundance: NA

CDR3aa: CASSVRTEGINYEQYF
CDR3nt: TGTGCCAGCAGCGTCCGGACAGAAGGGATTAACTACGAGCAGTACTTC
j_gene: TRBJ2-7
v_gene: TRBV13
d_gene: NA
abundance: NA

CDR3aa: CATSRDSVDRANTEAFF
CDR3nt: TGTGCCACCAGCAGAGATTCAGTGGACAGGGCGAACACTGAAGCTTTCTTT
j_gene: TRBJ1-1
v_gene: TRBV15
d_gene: TRBD1
abundance: once

CDR3aa: CASSEPGATDTQYF
CDR3nt: TGTGCCAGCAGTGAGCCAGGGGCAACAGATACGCAGTATTTT
j_gene: TRBJ2-3
v_gene: TRBV6-1
d_gene: NA
abundance: NA

CDR3aa: CASSLGTTGTGEKLFF
CDR3nt: TGCGCCAGCAGCTTGGGAACGACGGGAACGGGTGAAAAACTGTTTTTT
j_gene: TRBJ1-4
v_gene: TRBV5-1
d_gene: NA
abundance: NA

CDR3aa: CASTPGDYSNQPQHF
CDR3nt: TGTGCCAGTACGCCAGGGGACTATAGCAATCAGCCCCAGCATTTT
j_gene: TRBJ1-5
v_gene: TRBV19
d_gene: NA
abundance: NA

CDR3aa: CSVTGWGGEQFF
CDR3nt: TGCAGCGTAACCGGATGGGGGGGAGAGCAGTTCTTC
j_gene: TRBJ2-1
v_gene: TRBV29-1
d_gene: TRBD2
abundance: NA

CDR3aa: CASSFMSGAYEQYF
CDR3nt: TGTGCCAGCAGTTTCATGAGCGGCGCCTACGAGCAGTACTTC
j_gene: TRBJ2-7
v_gene: TRBV27
d_gene: NA
abundance: NA

CDR3aa: CASSVRGGDEQYF
CDR3nt: TGTGCCAGCAGCGTGCGCGGGGGGGACGAGCAGTACTTC
j_gene: TRBJ2-7
v_gene: TRBV9
d_gene: TRBD2
abundance: NA

CDR3aa: CAWRRQGADYGYTF
CDR3nt: TGTGCCTGGAGGCGACAGGGGGCGGACTATGGCTACACCTTC
j_gene: TRBJ1-2
v_gene: TRBV30
d_gene: TRBD1
abundance: NA

CDR3aa: CATQVGLAGPQFF
CDR3nt: TGTGCCACCCAGGTGGGGCTAGCGGGACCGCAGTTCTTC
j_gene: TRBJ2-1
v_gene: TRBV19
d_gene: TRBD2
abundance: NA

CDR3aa: CASSLVGGGLDTQYF
CDR3nt: TGTGCCAGCAGCTTAGTTGGGGGGGGGCTTGATACGCAGTATTTT
j_gene: TRBJ2-3
v_gene: TRBV7-2
d_gene: NA
abundance: NA

CDR3aa: CASSYSASPGEQYF
CDR3nt: TGTGCCAGCAGTTACTCGGCGTCTCCGGGGGAGCAGTACTTC
j_gene: TRBJ2-7
v_gene: TRBV6-5
d_gene: NA
abundance: NA

CDR3aa: CSVAQGLNTEAFF
CDR3nt: TGCAGCGTTGCACAGGGGCTGAACACTGAAGCTTTCTTT
j_gene: TRBJ1-1
v_gene: TRBV29-1
d_gene: TRBD1
abundance: few

CDR3aa: CASSLEMRYTEAFF
CDR3nt: TGTGCCAGCAGCTTGGAAATGAGGTATACTGAAGCTTTCTTT
j_gene: TRBJ1-1
v_gene: TRBV5-5
d_gene: NA
abundance: NA

CDR3aa: CAIPGHSNEKLFF
CDR3nt: TGTGCCATCCCGGGACACTCTAATGAAAAACTGTTTTTT
j_gene: TRBJ1-4
v_gene: TRBV6-1
d_gene: NA
abundance: NA

CDR3aa: CASSVAGRREEKLFF
CDR3nt: TGTGCCAGCAGCGTAGCAGGGCGGAGGGAAGAAAAACTGTTTTTT
j_gene: TRBJ1-4
v_gene: TRBV9
d_gene: NA
abundance: once

CDR3aa: CASSREASYEQYF
CDR3nt: TGTGCCAGCAGCCGAGAGGCATCCTACGAGCAGTACTTC
j_gene: TRBJ2-7
v_gene: TRBV6-5
d_gene: NA
abundance: once

CDR3aa: CASSTLDRGGGYTF
CDR3nt: TGTGCCAGCAGTACCCTTGACAGGGGCGGTGGCTACACCTTC
j_gene: TRBJ1-2
v_gene: TRBV27
d_gene: TRBD1
abundance: NA

CDR3aa: CASRKGLQGNTEAFF
CDR3nt: TGTGCCAGCCGGAAGGGTCTCCAGGGGAACACTGAAGCTTTCTTT
j_gene: TRBJ1-1
v_gene: TRBV7-8
d_gene: NA
abundance: NA

CDR3aa: CAISRDQGAAQPQHF
CDR3nt: TGTGCCATCAGCCGTGACCAGGGGGCCGCTCAGCCCCAGCATTTT
j_gene: TRBJ1-5
v_gene: TRBV10-3
d_gene: TRBD1
abundance: NA